This TCR beta chain was recovered during a study of cytomegalovirus exposure and HLA in healthy donors. Study-level findings and limits: The classifier was said to identify cytomegalovirus status with high specificity and sensitivity. Analyzed later, most CMV-associated TCR beta chains appeared HLA-restricted. Links to common viral pathogens appeared, in a later analysis, for several of the most significant clusters.

In the PCR, 60 Vbeta and 13 Jbeta primers were used. Libraries were prepared by immunoSEQ multiplex PCR; TCRdb keeps only in-frame clonotypes and omits some of them. Of about 190,000 clones detected, 75% to 85% appear once; the ten largest clones hold more than 1.5%. The CDR3 loop spans 12 amino acids. CDR1 and CDR2 (germline): SNHLY, FYNNEI. V was pared by 5 bases and J by 6 bases, with 10 bases between. As to this clone: Its target is unknown.

Material for sequencing was PBMCs. The rearrangement joins TRBV2 to TRBJ1-2; D perhaps matches TRBD1 (6 bases). The receptor was isolated from a woman aged 45-60 years in good health and CMV-seronegative. CDR3 coding DNA: TGTGCCAGCAGTCCGGACAGCGATGGCTACACCTTC. As protein: CASSPDSDGYTF.